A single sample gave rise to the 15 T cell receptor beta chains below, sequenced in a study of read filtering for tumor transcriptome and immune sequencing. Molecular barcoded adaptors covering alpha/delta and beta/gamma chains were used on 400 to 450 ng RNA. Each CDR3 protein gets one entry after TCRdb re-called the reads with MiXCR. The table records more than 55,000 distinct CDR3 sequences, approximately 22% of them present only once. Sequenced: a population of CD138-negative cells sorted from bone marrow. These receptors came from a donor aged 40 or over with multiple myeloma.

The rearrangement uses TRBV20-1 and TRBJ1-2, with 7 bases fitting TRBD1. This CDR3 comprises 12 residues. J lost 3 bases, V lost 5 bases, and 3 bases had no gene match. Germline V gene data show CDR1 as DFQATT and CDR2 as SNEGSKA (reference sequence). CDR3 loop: CSASRGDYGYTF. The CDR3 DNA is TGCAGTGCTTCCAGGGGGGACTATGGCTACACCTTC.

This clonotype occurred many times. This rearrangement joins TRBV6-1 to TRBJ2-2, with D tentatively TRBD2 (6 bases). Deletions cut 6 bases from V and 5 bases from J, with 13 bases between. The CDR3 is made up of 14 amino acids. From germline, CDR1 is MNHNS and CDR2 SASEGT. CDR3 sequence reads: CASRRGAGTGELFF. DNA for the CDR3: TGTGCCAGCAGAAGAGGGGCGGGGACCGGGGAGCTGTTTTTT.

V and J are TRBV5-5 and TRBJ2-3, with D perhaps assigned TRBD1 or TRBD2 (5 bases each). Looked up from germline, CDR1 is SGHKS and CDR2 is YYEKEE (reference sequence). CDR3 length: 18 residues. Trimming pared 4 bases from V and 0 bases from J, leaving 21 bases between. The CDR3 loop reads CASSPGPWGVLSTDTQYF. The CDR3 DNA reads TGTGCCAGCAGCCCGGGACCTTGGGGTGTATTAAGCACAGATACGCAGTATTTT.

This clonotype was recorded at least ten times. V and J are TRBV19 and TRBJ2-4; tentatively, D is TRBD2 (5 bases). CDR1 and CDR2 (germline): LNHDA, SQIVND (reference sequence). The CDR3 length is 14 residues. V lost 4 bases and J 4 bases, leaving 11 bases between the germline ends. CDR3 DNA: TGTGCCAGTAGTAGACGGGATGGAAAAAACATTCAGTACTTC. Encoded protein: CASSRRDGKNIQYF. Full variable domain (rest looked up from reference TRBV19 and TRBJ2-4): DGGITQSPKYLFRKEGQNVTLSCEQNLNHDAMYWYRQDPGQGLRLIYYSQIVNDFQKGDIAEGYSVSREKKESFPLTVTSAQKNPTAFYLCASSRRDGKNIQYFGAGTRLSVL.

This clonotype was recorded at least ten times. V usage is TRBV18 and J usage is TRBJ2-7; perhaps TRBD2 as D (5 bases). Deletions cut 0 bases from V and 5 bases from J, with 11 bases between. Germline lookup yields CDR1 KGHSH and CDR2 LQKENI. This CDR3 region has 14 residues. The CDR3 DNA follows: TGTGCCAGCTCACCACCCCGGGGTTACAACGAGCAGTACTTC. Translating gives CASSPPRGYNEQYF.

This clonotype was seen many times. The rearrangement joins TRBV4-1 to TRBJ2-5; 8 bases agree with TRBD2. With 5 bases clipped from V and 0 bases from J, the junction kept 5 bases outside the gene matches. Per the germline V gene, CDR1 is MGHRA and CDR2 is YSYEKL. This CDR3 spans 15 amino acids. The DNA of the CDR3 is TGCGCCAGCAGCGGGCCGGGAGGGTACCAAGAGACCCAGTACTTC. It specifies CASSGPGGYQETQYF.

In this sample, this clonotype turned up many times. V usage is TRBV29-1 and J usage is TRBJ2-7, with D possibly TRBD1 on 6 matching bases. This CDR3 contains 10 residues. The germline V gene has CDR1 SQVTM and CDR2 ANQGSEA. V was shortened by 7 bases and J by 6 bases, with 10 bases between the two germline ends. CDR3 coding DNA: TGCAGCGCACAGGGAACCGAGCAGTACTTC. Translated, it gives CSAQGTEQYF.

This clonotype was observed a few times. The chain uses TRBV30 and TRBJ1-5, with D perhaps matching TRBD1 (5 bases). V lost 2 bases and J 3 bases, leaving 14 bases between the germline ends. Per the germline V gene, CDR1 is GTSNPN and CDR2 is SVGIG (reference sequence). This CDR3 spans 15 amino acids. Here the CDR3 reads CAWSQNQGFNQPQHF. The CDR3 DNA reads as TGTGCCTGGAGTCAGAACCAGGGATTCAATCAGCCCCAGCATTTT. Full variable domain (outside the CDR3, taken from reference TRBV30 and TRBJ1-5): SQTIHQWPATLVQPVGSPLSLECTVEGTSNPNLYWYRQAAGRGLQLLFYSVGIGQISSEVPQNLSASRPQDRQFILSSKKLLLSDSGFYLCAWSQNQGFNQPQHFGDGTRLSIL.

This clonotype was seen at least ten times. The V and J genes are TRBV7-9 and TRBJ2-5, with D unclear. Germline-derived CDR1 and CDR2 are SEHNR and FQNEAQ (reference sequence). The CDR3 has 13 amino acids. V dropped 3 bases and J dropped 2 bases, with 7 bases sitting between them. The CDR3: CASSFLQQETQYF. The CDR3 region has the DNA TGTGCCAGCAGCTTTTTACAGCAAGAGACCCAGTACTTC.

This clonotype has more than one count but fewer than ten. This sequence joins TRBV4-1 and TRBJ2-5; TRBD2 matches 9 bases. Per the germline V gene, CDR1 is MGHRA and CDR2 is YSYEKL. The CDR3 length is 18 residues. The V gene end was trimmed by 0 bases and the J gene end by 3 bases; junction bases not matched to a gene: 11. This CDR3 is CASSQELVAGVSEETQYF. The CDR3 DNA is TGCGCCAGCAGCCAAGAATTAGTAGCGGGGGTGTCGGAAGAGACCCAGTACTTC.

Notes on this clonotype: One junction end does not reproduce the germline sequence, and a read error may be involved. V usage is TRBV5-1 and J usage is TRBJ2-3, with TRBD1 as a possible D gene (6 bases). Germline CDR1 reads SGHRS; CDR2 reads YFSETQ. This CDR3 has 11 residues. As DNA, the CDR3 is TGCCCCAGCAGGGGATCAGATACGCAGTATTTT. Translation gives CPSRGSDTQYF.

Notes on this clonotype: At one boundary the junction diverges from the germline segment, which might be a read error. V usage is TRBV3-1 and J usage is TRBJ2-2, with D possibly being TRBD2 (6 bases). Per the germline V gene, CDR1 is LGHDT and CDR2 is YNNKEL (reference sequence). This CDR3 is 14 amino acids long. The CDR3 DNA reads TGTGCCAGCAGCCCCGGTACGGGGGTCGGGGAGCTGCTTTTT. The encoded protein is CASSPGTGVGELLF.

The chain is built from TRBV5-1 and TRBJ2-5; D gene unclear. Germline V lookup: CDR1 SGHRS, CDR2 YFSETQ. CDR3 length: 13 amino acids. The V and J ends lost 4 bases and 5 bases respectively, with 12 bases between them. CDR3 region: CASSPGQVETQYF. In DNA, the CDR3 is TGCGCCAGCAGCCCTGGGCAGGTGGAGACCCAGTACTTC.

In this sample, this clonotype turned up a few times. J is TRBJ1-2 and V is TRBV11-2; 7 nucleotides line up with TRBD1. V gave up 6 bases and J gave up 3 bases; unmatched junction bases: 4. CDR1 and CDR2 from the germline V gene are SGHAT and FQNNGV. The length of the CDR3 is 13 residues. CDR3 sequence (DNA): TGTGCCAGCAGAGGGCAGGGGGACTATGGCTACACCTTC. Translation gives CASRGQGDYGYTF.

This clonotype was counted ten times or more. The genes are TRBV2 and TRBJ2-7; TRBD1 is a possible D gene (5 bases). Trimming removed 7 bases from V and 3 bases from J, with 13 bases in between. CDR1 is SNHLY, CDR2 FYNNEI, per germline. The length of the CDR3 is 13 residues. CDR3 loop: CASTPDTVYEQYF. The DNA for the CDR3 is TGTGCCAGCACCCCGGACACAGTCTACGAGCAGTACTTC.